These 18 T cell receptor beta chains came from one sample sequenced in a study of control samples from healthy donors and cancer patients. Using immunoSEQ multiplex PCR, the repertoire was profiled, and TCRdb retains in-frame clones only, with some absent. The sample includes under 200,000 clones, 90% to 95% of them seen just once. Sequenced input: blood. The receptors here all came from a woman between 25 and 40 years old in good health.

The V gene is TRBV28, the J gene TRBJ2-3, with TRBD2 matching over 11 bases. Germline CDR1 and CDR2: MDHEN and SYDVKM. The CDR3 consists of 16 residues. J gave up 2 bases and V 5 bases, and 6 bases lay outside the gene matches. The CDR3 region is CASSRWTSGHTDTQYF. The CDR3, as DNA: TGTGCCAGCAGTCGCTGGACTAGCGGGCACACAGATACGCAGTATTTT.

The CDR3 nucleotides read TGTGCCAGCATTTGGGGTGGCTATAATTCACCCCTCCACTTT. It is translated as CASIWGGYNSPLHF. The genes are TRBV2 and TRBJ1-6; D is uncertain. CDR1 SNHLY and CDR2 FYNNEI come from the germline V gene. V was clipped by 7 bases and J by 3 bases, with 10 bases between them. The CDR3 is made up of 14 amino acids.

The V gene is TRBV3-1 (or the pseudogene TRBV3-2), the J gene TRBJ2-7, with a weak D call TRBD2 (5 bases). This CDR3 spans 13 amino acids. V gave up 1 base and J gave up 5 bases, with 9 bases separating them. Germline V lookup: CDR1 LGHDT, CDR2 YNNKEL (reference sequence). This CDR3 reads CASSQGLADEQYF. In nucleotides, the CDR3 is TGTGCCAGCAGCCAAGGGCTAGCTGACGAGCAGTACTTC.

The chain couples TRBV5-1 to TRBJ2-1; 10 bases fit TRBD1. CDR1 is SGHRS, CDR2 YFSETQ, per germline. CDR3 length equals 15 residues. The junction had 4 bases not matched to a gene; V was cut back by 0 bases and J by 7 bases. The CDR3 nucleotides are TGCGCCAGCAGCTTGGTCTCGGGACAGGGGAATGAGCAGTTCTTC. Translation gives CASSLVSGQGNEQFF.

The chain has TRBV5-5 and TRBJ1-2; 7 positions agree with TRBD1. CDR1 and CDR2 (germline): SGHKS, YYEKEE (reference sequence). The CDR3 is made up of 18 amino acids. V was pared by 3 bases and J by 0 bases, with 14 bases of the junction left unmatched. Written as DNA, the CDR3 is TGTGCCAGCAGCTCTGTACCCAAATCGCAGGGGGCTAACTATGGCTACACCTTC. This translates into CASSSVPKSQGANYGYTF.

The rearrangement uses TRBV7-9 and TRBJ2-5; unclear D gene. The CDR3 sequence is 14 residues long. V shed 3 bases and J shed 5 bases, with 13 bases lying between them. The germline V gene encodes CDR1 SEHNR and CDR2 FQNEAQ (reference sequence). The CDR3 loop reads CASSFSASVETQYF. The DNA for the CDR3 is TGTGCCAGCAGCTTTTCGGCCAGCGTTGAGACCCAGTACTTC.

This clone was counted a single time. The chain carries TRBV5-4 and TRBJ1-5; D might be TRBD1 (6 bases). The V gene's germline CDR1 is SGHNT and CDR2 YYREEE (reference sequence). Between the trimmed V and J ends, which lost 0 bases and 4 bases, there was a span of 11 bases. CDR3 size: 15 residues. The CDR3 is CASSLGGTSNQPQHF. CDR3 coding DNA: TGTGCCAGCAGCTTGGGTGGGACAAGTAATCAGCCCCAGCATTTT.

This chain joins TRBV14 and TRBJ2-4; D might be TRBD2 (6 bases). There are 17 residues in the CDR3. Between the trimmed V and J ends, which lost 2 bases and 0 bases, there was a span of 14 bases. CDR1 is SGHDN and CDR2 is FVKESK in the germline V gene. The CDR3 DNA reads TGTGCCAGCAGCCAAAAGGGCGGGACGGGAGCCAAAAACATTCAGTACTTC. Amino acids: CASSQKGGTGAKNIQYF.

V and J are TRBV30 and TRBJ2-7; 11 positions agree with TRBD2. Germline assignment: CDR1 GTSNPN and CDR2 SVGIG (reference sequence). J gave up 4 bases and V 4 bases, and 3 bases lay outside the gene matches. CDR3 size: 13 residues. In DNA form, the CDR3 reads TGTGCCTGGACCGGGACTAGCGGATACGAGCAGTACTTC. It codes for CAWTGTSGYEQYF.

The J gene is TRBJ1-2, the V gene TRBV28; 9 bases map to TRBD1. There are 14 residues in the CDR3. Germline CDR1 MDHEN, CDR2 SYDVKM. Unmatched junction bases numbered 5, after V lost 5 bases and J lost 4 bases. As DNA, the CDR3 is TGTGCCAGCAGTACGACAGGGGGGTCCTATGGCTACACCTTC. Residues: CASSTTGGSYGYTF.

The chain couples TRBV19 to TRBJ1-2; no clear D gene. The CDR3 spans 16 residues. The V and J ends lost 0 bases and 7 bases respectively, with 18 bases between them. CDR1 is LNHDA, CDR2 SQIVND, per germline (reference sequence). In nucleotides, the CDR3 is TGTGCCAGTAGTATAGATTTTAAGGGCAGGACCAGTGGCTACACCTTC. Translation: CASSIDFKGRTSGYTF.

This clone was seen once. Other nucleotide sequences in the sample specify the same CDR3. The rearrangement links TRBV5-1 to TRBJ1-6; D gene uncertain. The CDR3 consists of 14 residues. With 0 bases removed from V and 6 bases from J, the gap between germline ends came to 7 bases. Germline loops: CDR1 SGHRS, CDR2 YFSETQ. CDR3 sequence reads: CASSLEGGNSPLHF. CDR3 coding DNA: TGCGCCAGCAGCTTGGAGGGTGGTAATTCACCCCTCCACTTT.

This rearrangement joins TRBV19 to TRBJ2-2, with D unresolved. Germline V gene lookup returns CDR1 LNHDA and CDR2 SQIVND (reference sequence). The CDR3 has 12 residues. With 2 bases removed from V and 9 bases from J, the gap between germline ends came to 7 bases. CDR3 loop: CASSISGRELFF. CDR3 sequence (DNA): TGTGCCAGTAGTATATCGGGTAGGGAGCTGTTTTTT.

V gene TRBV9 combines with J gene TRBJ2-5; D remains ambiguous. The germline V gene has CDR1 SGDLS and CDR2 YYNGEE. The CDR3 consists of 13 residues. Trimming shortened V by 2 bases and J by 4 bases, and 9 bases separated the two germline ends. This CDR3 reads CASSVGQSETQYF. CDR3 nucleotide sequence: TGTGCCAGCAGCGTCGGGCAGTCAGAGACCCAGTACTTC.

This clone was seen only once. The V call is TRBV27, the J call TRBJ2-3, with 8 bases matching TRBD2. V shed 5 bases, J shed 0 bases, and the junction held 7 bases outside the gene matches. The CDR3 totals 16 residues. In germline, CDR1 is MNHEY, CDR2 SMNVEV (reference sequence). CDR3 sequence: CASSPLAGYSTDTQYF. The DNA of the CDR3 is TGTGCCAGCAGTCCCCTAGCGGGCTATAGCACAGATACGCAGTATTTT.

The chain uses TRBV7-2 and TRBJ1-4, with unresolved D. The V gene's germline CDR1 is SGHTA and CDR2 FQGNSA. V was trimmed by 0 bases and J by 5 bases, leaving 4 bases between them. The CDR3 contains 13 residues. The CDR3 region has the DNA TGTGCCAGCAGCTTAGCTCGGAATGAAAAACTGTTTTTT. Residues: CASSLARNEKLFF.

The J gene is TRBJ1-2, the V gene TRBV18; no clear D. The CDR3 runs to 15 residues. Germline V CDR1 and CDR2: KGHSH, LQKENI. V was pared by 1 base and J by 0 bases, with 9 bases between. The CDR3 nucleotides are TGTGCCAGCTCACCACGGGTGCAGACTAACTATGGCTACACCTTC. This translates into CASSPRVQTNYGYTF.

The CDR3 nucleotides are TGTGCCAGCAGCACCGGATACGAGCAGTACTTC. Its translation: CASSTGYEQYF. The chain combines TRBV3-1 (or the pseudogene TRBV3-2) with TRBJ2-7; D remains ambiguous. CDR1 is LGHDT and CDR2 is YNNKEL in the germline V gene (reference sequence). V lost 5 bases, J lost 4 bases, and 6 bases lay in between. This CDR3 region has 11 residues.